The 25 T cell receptor beta chains reported below all come from one sample, sequenced in a study of T cells in Graves' hyperthyroidism and ophthalmopathy (dated by TCRdb to the late 2010s). Library preparation was by multiplex PCR. The instrument was an Illumina HiSeq 2000. TCR beta CDR3 regions were amplified from RNA transcripts. The first round of RT-PCR for the TCR CDR3 was performed with the HTBI primer set and the Qiagen OneStep RT-PCR kit. The public reads were reprocessed in TCRdb via fastp at Q25 and MiXCR, keeping in-frame beta chains. Every CDR3 protein is listed once, alongside the most common genes and DNA of its rows. The sample table holds 250,000 to 300,000 distinct CDR3 sequences, of which 12% to 15% were seen once. The ten largest account for 7.9% of the sample. Input material: blood. The receptor source for this set is a woman aged 40 to 50 with Graves' hyperthyroidism.

This clonotype was detected ten times or more. V and J are TRBV5-1 and TRBJ1-2, with a possible D match to TRBD1 (6 bases). This CDR3 contains 14 residues. Germline V gene data show CDR1 as SGHRS and CDR2 as YFSETQ. Trimming pared 4 bases from V and 5 bases from J, leaving 15 bases between. The CDR3 nucleotides are TGCGCCAGCAGCCCCCTCCCAGGGGAGTATGGCTACACCTTC. It translates to CASSPLPGEYGYTF.

This clonotype was found many times. The rearrangement uses TRBV12-3 or TRBV12-4 and TRBJ1-1; 8 bases match TRBD1. V lost 7 bases to trimming and J lost 1 base; unmatched junction nucleotides: 5. This CDR3 has 14 residues. Here the CDR3 DNA reads TGTGCCAGCAAACACAGGGGGACGAACACTGAAGCTTTCTTT. Translating gives CASKHRGTNTEAFF.

Regarding this clonotype: The junction shows a germline mismatch at one end, possibly a read error. The chain links TRBV29-1 to TRBJ2-1; TRBD1 matches 10 bases. The CDR3 totals 16 residues. Germline values: CDR1 SQVTM, CDR2 ANQGSEA. CDR3 amino acids: CSVEDPETGGVNEQLF. CDR3 DNA: TGCAGCGTTGAAGATCCGGAGACAGGGGGCGTGAATGAGCAGCTCTTC.

There are many counts of this clonotype. The chain carries TRBV12-3 or TRBV12-4 and TRBJ1-5; D gene ambiguous. CDR3 length: 15 residues. Trimming pared 2 bases from V and 5 bases from J, leaving 13 bases between. The chain's CDR3 is CASSLSIRGYQPQHF. The DNA for the CDR3 is TGTGCCAGCAGTTTATCGATACGGGGATATCAGCCCCAGCATTTT.

This clonotype was counted many times. The chain recombines TRBV20-1 with TRBJ1-5; D gene ambiguous. The ends were cut back, 1 base at V and 6 bases at J, with 19 bases in the middle. The CDR3 length is 16 residues. The germline V gene encodes CDR1 DFQATT and CDR2 SNEGSKA (reference sequence). The chain's CDR3 is CSARAGQTDIGQPQHF. In DNA, the CDR3 is TGCAGTGCTAGAGCGGGCCAGACTGATATTGGTCAGCCCCAGCATTTT.

This clonotype was detected ten times or more. The chain uses TRBV3-1 and TRBJ2-7; D is possibly TRBD2 (5 bases). V lost 0 bases, J lost 9 bases, and 15 bases lay in between. The CDR3 contains 14 residues. Germline V CDR1 and CDR2: LGHDT, YNNKEL (reference sequence). The CDR3 nucleotides are TGTGCCAGCAGCCAAGATCTTAGTCGCGGAGGGCAGTACTTC. Translation gives CASSQDLSRGGQYF.

This clonotype was seen many times. The chain combines TRBV5-1 with TRBJ2-1; 11 nucleotides match TRBD2. The V and J ends lost 4 bases and 5 bases, in that order; junction bases with no gene match: 8. The CDR3 is 16 amino acids. Germline V CDR1 and CDR2: SGHRS, YFSETQ. Here the CDR3 reads CASSQAAGLADNEQFF. Written as DNA, the CDR3 is TGCGCCAGCAGCCAGGCGGCGGGACTAGCGGACAATGAGCAGTTCTTC.

There are many counts of this clonotype. V usage is TRBV6-1 and J usage is TRBJ1-2, with 8 bases that match TRBD1. The ends lost 10 bases at V and 2 bases at J; junction bases unmatched: 18. Germline assignment: CDR1 MNHNS and CDR2 SASEGT. The CDR3 length is 17 residues. CDR3 nucleotide sequence: TGTGCCACCCATGCGTTATGGACAGGGACCCTCAACTATGGCTACACCTTC. Amino acids: CATHALWTGTLNYGYTF.

Here the CDR3 DNA reads TGTGCCAGCAGCGCAGATTCCTACAATGAGCAGTTCTTC. It is translated as CASSADSYNEQFF. This chain connects TRBV9 to TRBJ2-1; D unresolved. V dropped 3 bases and J dropped 1 base, with 5 bases sitting between them. Germline V gives CDR1 SGDLS, CDR2 YYNGEE. The CDR3 is made up of 13 amino acids.

This chain connects TRBV12-3 or TRBV12-4 to TRBJ1-2, with 7 bases fitting TRBD1. Trimming removed 1 base from V and 0 bases from J; junction bases left unmatched: 11. The CDR3 runs to 18 residues. The CDR3 region is CASSLGRDRVMTNYGYTF. CDR3 nucleotides: TGTGCCAGCAGTTTAGGGCGTGACAGGGTGATGACTAACTATGGCTACACCTTC.

Many counts were recorded for this clonotype. This chain uses TRBV11-2 with TRBJ2-1; D possibly corresponds to TRBD2 (6 bases). V gave up 6 bases and J gave up 4 bases, with 19 bases separating them. Germline CDR1 SGHAT, CDR2 FQNNGV. The CDR3 runs 16 residues. For the CDR3, the DNA is TGTGCCAGCAGGAGGAGGTTACTAGCTCCTTACAATGAGCAGTTCTTC. Its translation: CASRRRLLAPYNEQFF.

This clonotype was observed at least ten times. The chain uses TRBV7-9 and TRBJ2-5, with D unresolved. Per the germline V gene, CDR1 is SEHNR and CDR2 is FQNEAQ (reference sequence). This CDR3 comprises 11 residues. Trimming removed 5 bases from V and 4 bases from J, with 5 bases in between. The chain's CDR3 is CASSGPETQYF. In nucleotides, the CDR3 is TGTGCCAGCAGCGGCCCAGAGACCCAGTACTTC.

In its sample, this clonotype was seen a few times. The CDR3 DNA is TGTGCCAGCAGTACACGGGACCTACCGAACACTGAAGCTTTCTTT. Its translation: CASSTRDLPNTEAFF. This chain links TRBV27 with TRBJ1-1, with a weak D call TRBD1 (5 bases). The CDR3 contains 15 residues. Trimming took 5 bases from V and 1 from J, leaving 14 bases between them. CDR1 is MNHEY, CDR2 SMNVEV, per germline (reference sequence).

The chain is built from TRBV9 and TRBJ1-3, with D unresolved. Trimming cost V 0 bases and J 6 bases, with 13 bases left between them. The CDR3 is 15 amino acids. Germline CDR1 reads SGDLS; CDR2 reads YYNGEE. CDR3 sequence reads: CASSVGSVSANTIYF. CDR3 DNA sequence: TGTGCCAGCAGCGTAGGATCGGTCAGTGCAAACACCATATATTTT.

This clonotype appeared a few times. This sequence joins TRBV7-3 and TRBJ2-6, with TRBD1 as a possible D gene (7 bases). The CDR3 has 19 amino acids. The V end was cut by 0 bases, the J end by 4 bases, with 19 bases between. Germline values: CDR1 SGHTA, CDR2 FQGTGA. CDR3 bases: TGTGCCAGCAGCTTAACGGGAGGAGACAGGGTGACCGGGGCCAACGTCCTGACTTTC. Translating gives CASSLTGGDRVTGANVLTF.

There are many counts of this clonotype. This chain links TRBV6-1 with TRBJ1-5; no firm D call. Trimming pared 6 bases from V and 0 bases from J, leaving 9 bases between. CDR3 size: 14 residues. Germline loops: CDR1 MNHNS, CDR2 SASEGT. The CDR3 loop is CASSPLYSNQPQHF. CDR3 nucleotides: TGTGCCAGCAGCCCCCTCTATAGCAATCAGCCCCAGCATTTT.

This clonotype was seen at least ten times. This chain uses TRBV7-6 with TRBJ2-1; a weak D match, TRBD2 (5 bases). This CDR3 contains 15 residues. Between the trimmed V and J ends, which lost 4 bases and 8 bases, there was a span of 18 bases. The germline V gene has CDR1 SGHVS and CDR2 FNYEAQ. This CDR3 reads CASSSLGGLAYEQFF. In DNA form, the CDR3 reads TGTGCCAGCAGCTCTCTTGGAGGCCTAGCCTATGAGCAGTTCTTC.

This clonotype was detected a few times. One end of the junction fails to match germline, which may point to a read error. The J gene is TRBJ1-1, the V gene TRBV11-2; D remains ambiguous. This CDR3 has 14 residues. From germline, CDR1 is SGHAT and CDR2 FQNNGV. The CDR3: CAGSFSRGLTEAFF. The DNA of the CDR3 is TGTGCCGGCAGCTTTAGTCGAGGGCTGACTGAAGCTTTCTTT. Full variable domain (outside the CDR3, taken from reference TRBV11-2 and TRBJ1-1): EAGVAQSPRYKIIEKRQSVAFWCNPISGHATLYWYQQILGQGPKLLIQFQNNGVVDDSQLPKDRFSAERLKGVDSTLKIQPAKLEDSAVYLCAGSFSRGLTEAFFGQGTRLTVV.

A remark on this clonotype: This may arise from a read error, as a much more abundant clone is one base away. Because it lacks the conserved phenylalanine or tryptophan at the end, this CDR3 is likely a read error. The V and J genes are TRBV7-2 and TRBJ2-5; TRBD1 matches at 8 bases. The trim removed 4 bases at V and 5 bases at J, leaving 9 bases unmatched. The germline gives CDR1 SGHTA, CDR2 FQGNSA. The CDR3 covers 15 residues. CDR3 bases: TGTGCCAGCAGCTACCACTTGGACAGGGCGGAGACCCAGTACTCC. The encoded protein is CASSYHLDRAETQYS.

There are many counts of this clonotype. The gene calls are TRBV10-3 and TRBJ2-7; TRBD1 is a possible D gene (5 bases). V was pared by 3 bases and J by 3 bases, with 12 bases between. This CDR3 has 14 residues. Germline CDR1 ENHRY, CDR2 SYGVKD. For the CDR3, the DNA is TGTGCCATCAGTGATACAGGTGGGTTCTACGAGCAGTACTTC. This encodes CAISDTGGFYEQYF.

V is TRBV11-3 and J is TRBJ2-1; D perhaps matches TRBD2 (6 bases). Germline V CDR1 and CDR2: SGHNT, YENEEA. The CDR3 sequence is 15 residues long. Deletions cut 1 base from V and 6 bases from J, with 13 bases between. The CDR3 region has the DNA TGTGCCAGCAGCTTAGCCCGGACTAAGACCAATGAGCAGTTCTTC. Translated: CASSLARTKTNEQFF. Full variable domain (outside the CDR3, taken from reference TRBV11-3 and TRBJ2-1): EAGVVQSPRYKIIEKKQPVAFWCNPISGHNTLYWYLQNLGQGPELLIRYENEEAVDDSQLPKDRFSAERLKGVDSTLKIQPAELGDSAVYLCASSLARTKTNEQFFGPGTRLTVL.

This clonotype was observed at least ten times. The V and J genes are TRBV6-5 and TRBJ1-4; D is ambiguous. This CDR3 has 16 residues. From germline, CDR1 is MNHEY and CDR2 SVGAGI. The V end was cut by 2 bases, the J end by 7 bases, with 17 bases between. Here the CDR3 reads CASSYGVRATGEKLFF. CDR3 coding DNA: TGTGCCAGCAGTTACGGGGTGAGGGCAACGGGTGAAAAACTGTTTTTT.

In this sample, this clonotype turned up many times. The chain links TRBV20-1 to TRBJ2-3, with a tentative D call TRBD1 (7 bases). This CDR3 is built from 16 residues. In germline, CDR1 is DFQATT, CDR2 SNEGSKA (reference sequence). Trimming cost V 1 base and J 6 bases, with 20 bases left between them. This CDR3 is CSARVVVTGTGDTQYF. In nucleotides, the CDR3 is TGCAGTGCTAGAGTAGTCGTGACAGGGACTGGGGATACGCAGTATTTT.

This clonotype was found many times. The chain couples TRBV12-3 or TRBV12-4 to TRBJ2-7, with 9 bases matching TRBD1. The V segment lost 11 bases and the J segment 4 bases; nucleotides outside the gene matches: 12. The CDR3 covers 14 residues. CDR3 nucleotide sequence: TGTGCCGGCCAGACTCGGACAGGGGCGTACGAGCAGTACTTC. It yields the protein CAGQTRTGAYEQYF.

This clonotype was picked up many times. The chain combines TRBV6-5 with TRBJ2-7; no definite D call. Between the trimmed V and J ends, which lost 2 bases and 5 bases, there was a span of 7 bases. Germline lookup yields CDR1 MNHEY and CDR2 SVGAGI. The CDR3 runs 12 residues. CDR3 residues: CASSYALDEQYF. CDR3 sequence (DNA): TGTGCCAGCAGTTACGCCCTAGACGAGCAGTACTTC.